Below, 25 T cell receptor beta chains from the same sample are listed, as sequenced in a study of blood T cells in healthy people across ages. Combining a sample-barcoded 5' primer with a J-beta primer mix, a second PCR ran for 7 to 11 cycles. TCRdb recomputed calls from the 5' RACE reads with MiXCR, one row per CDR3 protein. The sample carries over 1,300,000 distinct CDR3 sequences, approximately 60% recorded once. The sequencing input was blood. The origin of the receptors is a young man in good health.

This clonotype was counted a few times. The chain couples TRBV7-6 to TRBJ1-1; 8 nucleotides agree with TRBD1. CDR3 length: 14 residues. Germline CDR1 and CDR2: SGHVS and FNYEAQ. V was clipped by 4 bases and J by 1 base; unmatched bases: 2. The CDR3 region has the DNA TGTGCCAGCAGCTCGGGACAGGCGAACACTGAAGCTTTCTTT. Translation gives CASSSGQANTEAFF.

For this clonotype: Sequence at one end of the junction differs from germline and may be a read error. The CDR3 coding sequence is TGTGTCAGCAGCCAGCGAGGGGGGGGGGCGTTAGAGCAGTACTTC. It encodes CVSSQRGGGALEQYF. This rearrangement joins TRBV7-2 to TRBJ2-4, with a possible D match to TRBD2 (7 bases). The CDR3 contains 15 residues. The germline CDR1 and CDR2 sequences are SGHTA and FQGNSA.

Here the CDR3 DNA reads TGCAGCGTTGTACAGGGGGCGCTTGGCTACACCTTC. It codes for CSVVQGALGYTF. The rearrangement joins TRBV29-1 to TRBJ1-2, with 9 positions matching TRBD1. This CDR3 contains 12 residues. V was clipped by 4 bases and J by 7 bases; unmatched bases: 4. Germline-derived CDR1 and CDR2 are SQVTM and ANQGSEA.

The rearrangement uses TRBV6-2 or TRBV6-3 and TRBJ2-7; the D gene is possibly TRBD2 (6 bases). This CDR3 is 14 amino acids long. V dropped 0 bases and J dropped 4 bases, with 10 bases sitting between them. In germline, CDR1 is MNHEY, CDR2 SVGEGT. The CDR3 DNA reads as TGTGCCAGCAGTTACTCGGGGAGGCTATACGAGCAGTACTTC. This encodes CASSYSGRLYEQYF.

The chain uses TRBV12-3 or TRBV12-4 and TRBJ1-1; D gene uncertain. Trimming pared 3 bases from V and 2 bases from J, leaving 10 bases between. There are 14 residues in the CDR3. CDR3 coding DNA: TGTGCCAGCAGTTTGGGTCGAATTAACACTGAAGCTTTCTTT. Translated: CASSLGRINTEAFF.

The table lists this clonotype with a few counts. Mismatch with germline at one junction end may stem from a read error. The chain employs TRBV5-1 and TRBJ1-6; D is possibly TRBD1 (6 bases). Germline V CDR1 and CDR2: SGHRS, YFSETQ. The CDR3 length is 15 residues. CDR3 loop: CASSPDSSYNSPLHF. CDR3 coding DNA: TGTGCCAGCAGTCCGGACAGCTCCTATAATTCACCCCTCCACTTT.

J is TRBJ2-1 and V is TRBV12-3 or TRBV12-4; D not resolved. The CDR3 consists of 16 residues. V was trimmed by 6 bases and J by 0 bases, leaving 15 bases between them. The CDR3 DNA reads TGTGCCAGCAGGCCTGAGGCGATAAGCTCCTACAATGAGCAGTTCTTC. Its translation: CASRPEAISSYNEQFF.

CDR3 loop: CASTMKNSNEKLFF. The CDR3 nucleotides read TGTGCCAGCACCATGAAGAATTCTAATGAAAAACTGTTTTTT. The chain recombines TRBV6-4 with TRBJ1-4; D remains ambiguous. V lost 7 bases to trimming and J lost 3 bases, with 12 bases between them. The CDR3 extends over 14 amino acids. Germline CDR1 MRHNA, CDR2 SNTAGT.

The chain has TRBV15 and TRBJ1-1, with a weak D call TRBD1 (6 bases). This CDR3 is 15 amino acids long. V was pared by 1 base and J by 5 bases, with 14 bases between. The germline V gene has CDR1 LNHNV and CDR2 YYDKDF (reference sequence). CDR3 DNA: TGTGCCACCAGCAGAGTTCCAGACAGGAGGACTGAAGCTTTCTTT. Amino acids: CATSRVPDRRTEAFF.

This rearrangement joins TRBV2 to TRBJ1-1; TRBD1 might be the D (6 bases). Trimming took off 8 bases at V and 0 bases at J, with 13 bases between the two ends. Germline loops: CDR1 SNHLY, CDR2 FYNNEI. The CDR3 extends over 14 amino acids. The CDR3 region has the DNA TGTGCCAGCGGATCCGACAGGATGAACACTGAAGCTTTCTTT. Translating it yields CASGSDRMNTEAFF.

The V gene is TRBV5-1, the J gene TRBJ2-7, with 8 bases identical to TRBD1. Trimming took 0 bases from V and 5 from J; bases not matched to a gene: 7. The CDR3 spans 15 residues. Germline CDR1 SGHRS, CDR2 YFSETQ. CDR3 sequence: CASSLVDRDIDEQYF. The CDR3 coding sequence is TGCGCCAGCAGCTTGGTGGACAGGGACATCGACGAGCAGTACTTC.

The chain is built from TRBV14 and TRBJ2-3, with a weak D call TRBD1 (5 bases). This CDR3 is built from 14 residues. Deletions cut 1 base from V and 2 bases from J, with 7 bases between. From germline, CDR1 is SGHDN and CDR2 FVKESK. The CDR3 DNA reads TGTGCCAGCAGCCAAGGGACACTCACAGATACGCAGTATTTT. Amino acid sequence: CASSQGTLTDTQYF. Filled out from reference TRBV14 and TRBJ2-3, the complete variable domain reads EAGVTQFPSHSVIEKGQTVTLRCDPISGHDNLYWYRRVMGKEIKFLLHFVKESKQDESGMPNNRFLAERTGGTYSTLKVQPAELEDSGVYFCASSQGTLTDTQYFGPGTRLTVL.

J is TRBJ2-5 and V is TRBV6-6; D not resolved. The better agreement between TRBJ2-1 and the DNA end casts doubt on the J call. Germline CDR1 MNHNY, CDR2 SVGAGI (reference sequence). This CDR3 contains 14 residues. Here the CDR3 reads CASSRATMQETQFF. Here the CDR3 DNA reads TGTGCCAGCAGTAGAGCCACAATGCAAGAGACCCAGTTCTTC.

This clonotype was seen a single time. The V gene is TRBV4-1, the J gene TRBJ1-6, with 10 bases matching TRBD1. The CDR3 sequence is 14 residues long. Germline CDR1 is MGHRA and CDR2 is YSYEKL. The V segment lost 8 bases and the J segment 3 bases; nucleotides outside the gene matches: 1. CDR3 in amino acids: CASGTGVYNSPLHF. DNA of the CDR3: TGCGCCAGCGGGACAGGGGTCTATAATTCACCCCTCCACTTT.

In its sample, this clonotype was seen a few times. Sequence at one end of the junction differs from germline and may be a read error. The CDR3 nucleotides are TGTGCCAGCAGTTTACCCGGAGATGCTAGCAGAGATACGCAGTATTTT. This sequence encodes CASSLPGDASRDTQYF. V gene TRBV12-3 or TRBV12-4 combines with J gene TRBJ2-3, with D possibly being TRBD2 (5 bases). There are 16 residues in the CDR3.

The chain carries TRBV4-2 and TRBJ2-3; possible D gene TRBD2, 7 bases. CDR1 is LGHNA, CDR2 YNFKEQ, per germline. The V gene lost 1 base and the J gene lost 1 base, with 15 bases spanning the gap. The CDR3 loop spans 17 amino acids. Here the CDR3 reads CASSQGPPGGGTDTQYF. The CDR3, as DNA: TGTGCCAGCAGCCAAGGTCCGCCGGGGGGCGGCACAGATACGCAGTATTTT.

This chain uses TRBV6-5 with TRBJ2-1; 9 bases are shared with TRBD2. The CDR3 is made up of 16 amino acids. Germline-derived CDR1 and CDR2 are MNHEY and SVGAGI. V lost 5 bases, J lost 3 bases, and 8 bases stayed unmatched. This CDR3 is CASSPFSGGGYNEQFF. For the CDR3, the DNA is TGTGCCAGCAGTCCATTTAGCGGGGGAGGCTACAATGAGCAGTTCTTC.

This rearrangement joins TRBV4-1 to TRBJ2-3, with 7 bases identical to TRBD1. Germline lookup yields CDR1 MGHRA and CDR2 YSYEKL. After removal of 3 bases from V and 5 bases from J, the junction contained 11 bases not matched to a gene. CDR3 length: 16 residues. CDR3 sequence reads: CASSQSTIQGKDTQYF. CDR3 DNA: TGCGCCAGCAGCCAGAGCACCATACAGGGGAAAGATACGCAGTATTTT.

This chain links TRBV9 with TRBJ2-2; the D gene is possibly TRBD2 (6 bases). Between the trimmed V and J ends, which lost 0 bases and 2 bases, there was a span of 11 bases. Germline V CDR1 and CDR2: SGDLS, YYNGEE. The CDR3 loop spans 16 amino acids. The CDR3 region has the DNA TGTGCCAGCAGCGTAGGGGGGACTTTCAACACCGGGGAGCTGTTTTTT. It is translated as CASSVGGTFNTGELFF.

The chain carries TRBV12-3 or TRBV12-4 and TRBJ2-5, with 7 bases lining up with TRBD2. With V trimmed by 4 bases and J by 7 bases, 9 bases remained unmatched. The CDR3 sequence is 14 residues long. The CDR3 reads CASSSSGTLVTQYF. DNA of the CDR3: TGTGCCAGCAGTTCAAGCGGGACCCTGGTGACCCAGTACTTC.

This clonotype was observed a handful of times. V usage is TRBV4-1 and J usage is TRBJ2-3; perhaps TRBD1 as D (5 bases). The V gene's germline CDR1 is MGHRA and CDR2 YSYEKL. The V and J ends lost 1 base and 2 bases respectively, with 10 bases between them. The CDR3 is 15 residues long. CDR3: CASSQVTAVTDTQYF. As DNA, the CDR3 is TGCGCCAGCAGCCAAGTGACAGCTGTCACAGATACGCAGTATTTT.

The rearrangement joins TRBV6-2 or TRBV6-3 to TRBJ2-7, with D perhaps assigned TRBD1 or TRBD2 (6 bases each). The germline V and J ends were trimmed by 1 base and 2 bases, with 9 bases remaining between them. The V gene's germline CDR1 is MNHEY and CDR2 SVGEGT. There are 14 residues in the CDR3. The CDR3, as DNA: TGTGCCAGCAGTTACTTCGGGGGCCCCTACGAGCAGTACTTC. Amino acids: CASSYFGGPYEQYF.

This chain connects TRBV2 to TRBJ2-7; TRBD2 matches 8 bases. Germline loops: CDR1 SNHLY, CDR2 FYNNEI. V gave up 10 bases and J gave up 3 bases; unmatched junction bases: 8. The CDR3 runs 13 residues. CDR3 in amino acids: CAIPSREGYEQYF. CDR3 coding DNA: TGTGCCATCCCCTCTCGGGAGGGCTACGAGCAGTACTTC.

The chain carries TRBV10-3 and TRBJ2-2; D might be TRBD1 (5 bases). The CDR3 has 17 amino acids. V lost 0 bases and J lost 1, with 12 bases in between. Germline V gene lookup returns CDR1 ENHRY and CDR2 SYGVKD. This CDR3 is CAISESSQAMNTGELFF. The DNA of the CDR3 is TGTGCCATCAGTGAGTCGTCACAGGCCATGAACACCGGGGAGCTGTTTTTT.

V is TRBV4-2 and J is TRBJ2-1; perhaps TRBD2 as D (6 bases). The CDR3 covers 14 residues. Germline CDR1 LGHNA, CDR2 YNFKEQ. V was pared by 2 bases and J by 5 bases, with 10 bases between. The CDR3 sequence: CASSQSGPNNEQFF. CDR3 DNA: TGTGCCAGCAGCCAAAGCGGGCCCAACAATGAGCAGTTCTTC.